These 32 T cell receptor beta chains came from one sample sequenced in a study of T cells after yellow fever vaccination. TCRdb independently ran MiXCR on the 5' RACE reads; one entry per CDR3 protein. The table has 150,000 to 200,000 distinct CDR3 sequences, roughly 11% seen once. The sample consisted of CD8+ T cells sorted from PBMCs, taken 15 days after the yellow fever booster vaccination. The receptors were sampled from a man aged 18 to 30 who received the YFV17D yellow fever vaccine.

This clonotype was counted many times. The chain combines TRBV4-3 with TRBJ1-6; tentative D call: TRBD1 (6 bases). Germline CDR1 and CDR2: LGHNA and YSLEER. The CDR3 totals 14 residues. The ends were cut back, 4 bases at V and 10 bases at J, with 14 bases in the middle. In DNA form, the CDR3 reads TGCGCCAGCAGCCCTGCGAACAGGGACTCACCCCTCCACTTT. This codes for CASSPANRDSPLHF.

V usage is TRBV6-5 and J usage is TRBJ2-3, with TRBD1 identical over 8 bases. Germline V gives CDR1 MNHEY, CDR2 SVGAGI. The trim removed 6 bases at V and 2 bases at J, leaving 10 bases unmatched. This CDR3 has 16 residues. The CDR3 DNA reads TGTGCCAGCAGACCCCTCAGGGGGCCCTTCACAGATACGCAGTATTTT. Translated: CASRPLRGPFTDTQYF.

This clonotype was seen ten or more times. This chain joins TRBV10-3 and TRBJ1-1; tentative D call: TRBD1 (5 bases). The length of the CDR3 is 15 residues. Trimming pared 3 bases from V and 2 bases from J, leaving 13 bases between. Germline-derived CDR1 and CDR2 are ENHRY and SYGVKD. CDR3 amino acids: CAISEWAGHNTEAFF. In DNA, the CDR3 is TGTGCCATCAGTGAATGGGCCGGACATAACACTGAAGCTTTCTTT.

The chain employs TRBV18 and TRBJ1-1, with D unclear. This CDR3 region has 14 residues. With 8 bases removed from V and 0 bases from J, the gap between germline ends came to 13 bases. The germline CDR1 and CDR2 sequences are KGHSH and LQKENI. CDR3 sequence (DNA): TGTGCCAGCGAGACCTCCTGGGTGAACACTGAAGCTTTCTTT. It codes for CASETSWVNTEAFF.

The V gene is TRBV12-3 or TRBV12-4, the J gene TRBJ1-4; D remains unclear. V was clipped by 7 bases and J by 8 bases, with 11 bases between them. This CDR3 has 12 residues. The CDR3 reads CASTSSGEKLFF. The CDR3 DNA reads TGTGCCAGCACCTCCAGCGGGGAAAAACTGTTTTTT.

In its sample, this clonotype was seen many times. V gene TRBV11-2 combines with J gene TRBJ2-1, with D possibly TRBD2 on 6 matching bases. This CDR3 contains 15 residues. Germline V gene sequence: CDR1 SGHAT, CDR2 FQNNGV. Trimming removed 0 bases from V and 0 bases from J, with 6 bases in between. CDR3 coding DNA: TGTGCCAGCAGCTTAGAGGGGGGCTCCTACAATGAGCAGTTCTTC. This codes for CASSLEGGSYNEQFF. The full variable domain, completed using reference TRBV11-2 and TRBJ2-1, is EAGVAQSPRYKIIEKRQSVAFWCNPISGHATLYWYQQILGQGPKLLIQFQNNGVVDDSQLPKDRFSAERLKGVDSTLKIQPAKLEDSAVYLCASSLEGGSYNEQFFGPGTRLTVL.

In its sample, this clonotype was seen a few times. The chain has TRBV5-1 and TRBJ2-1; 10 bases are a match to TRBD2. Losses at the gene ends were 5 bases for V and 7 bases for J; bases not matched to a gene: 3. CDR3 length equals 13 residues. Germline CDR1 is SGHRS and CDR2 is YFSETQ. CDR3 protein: CASRASGGNEQFF. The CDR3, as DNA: TGCGCCAGCAGGGCTAGCGGGGGTAATGAGCAGTTCTTC.

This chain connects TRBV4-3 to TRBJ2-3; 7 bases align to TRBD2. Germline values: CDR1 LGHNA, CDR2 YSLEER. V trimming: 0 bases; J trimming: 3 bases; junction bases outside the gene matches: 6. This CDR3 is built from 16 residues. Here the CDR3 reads CASSQDSGGGTDTQYF. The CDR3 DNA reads TGCGCCAGCAGCCAAGATTCCGGCGGGGGAACAGATACGCAGTATTTT.

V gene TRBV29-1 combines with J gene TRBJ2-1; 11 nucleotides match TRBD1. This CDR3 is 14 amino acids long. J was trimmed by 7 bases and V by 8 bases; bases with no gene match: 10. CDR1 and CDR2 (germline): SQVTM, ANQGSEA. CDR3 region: CSLEGTGGINEQFF. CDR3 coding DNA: TGCAGCTTGGAGGGGACAGGGGGTATTAATGAGCAGTTCTTC.

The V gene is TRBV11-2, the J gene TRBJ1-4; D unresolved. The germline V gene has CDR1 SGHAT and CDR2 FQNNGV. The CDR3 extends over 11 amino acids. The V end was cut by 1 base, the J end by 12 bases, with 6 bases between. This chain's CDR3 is CASSLGPELFF. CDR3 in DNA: TGTGCCAGCAGCTTAGGTCCCGAACTGTTTTTT.

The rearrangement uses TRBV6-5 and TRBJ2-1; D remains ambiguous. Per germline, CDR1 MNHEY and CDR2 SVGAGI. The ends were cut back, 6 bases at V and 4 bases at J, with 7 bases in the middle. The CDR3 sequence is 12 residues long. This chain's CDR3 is CASSDGYNEQFF. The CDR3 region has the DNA TGTGCCAGCAGCGACGGGTACAATGAGCAGTTCTTC.

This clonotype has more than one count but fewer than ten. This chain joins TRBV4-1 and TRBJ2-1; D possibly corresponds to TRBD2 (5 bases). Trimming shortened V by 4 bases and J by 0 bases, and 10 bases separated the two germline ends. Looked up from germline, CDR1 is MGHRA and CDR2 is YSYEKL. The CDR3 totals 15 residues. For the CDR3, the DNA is TGCGCCAGCAGCCCCGGGGTCAGCTCCTACAATGAGCAGTTCTTC. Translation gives CASSPGVSSYNEQFF.

The CDR3: CASSFQGPARTYEQYF. The CDR3 nucleotides read TGTGCCAGCAGCTTTCAGGGGCCCGCCAGAACCTACGAGCAGTACTTC. The rearrangement uses TRBV7-8 and TRBJ2-7; D perhaps matches TRBD1 (6 bases). The CDR3 has 16 amino acids. V lost 3 bases to trimming and J lost 2 bases, with 17 bases between them. Germline assignment: CDR1 SGHVS and CDR2 FQNEAQ.

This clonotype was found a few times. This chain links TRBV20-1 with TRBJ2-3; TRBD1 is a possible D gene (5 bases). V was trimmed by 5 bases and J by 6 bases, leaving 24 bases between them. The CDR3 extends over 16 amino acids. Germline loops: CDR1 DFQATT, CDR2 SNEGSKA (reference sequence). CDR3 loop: CSAHPQQVTHGDTQYF. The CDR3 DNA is TGCAGTGCTCACCCCCAACAGGTCACCCATGGGGATACGCAGTATTTT.

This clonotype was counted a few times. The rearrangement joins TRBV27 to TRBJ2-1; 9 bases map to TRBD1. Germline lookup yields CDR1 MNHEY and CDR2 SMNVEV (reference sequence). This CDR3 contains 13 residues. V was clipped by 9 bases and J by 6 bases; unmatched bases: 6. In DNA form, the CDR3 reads TGTGCCAGTGGACAGGGGACCTTCAATGAGCAGTTCTTC. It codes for CASGQGTFNEQFF.

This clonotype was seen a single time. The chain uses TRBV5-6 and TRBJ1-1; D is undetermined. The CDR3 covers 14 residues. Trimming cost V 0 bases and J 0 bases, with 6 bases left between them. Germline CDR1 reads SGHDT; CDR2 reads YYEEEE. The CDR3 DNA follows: TGTGCCAGCAGCTTGGAGGGAATGAACACTGAAGCTTTCTTT. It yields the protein CASSLEGMNTEAFF.

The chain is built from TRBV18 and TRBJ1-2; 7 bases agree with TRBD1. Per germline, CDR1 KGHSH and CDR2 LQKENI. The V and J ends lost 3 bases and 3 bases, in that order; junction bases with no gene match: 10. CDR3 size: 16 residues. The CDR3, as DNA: TGTGCCAGCTCACCGAATGAAGGGGGCAAGTACTATGGCTACACCTTC. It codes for CASSPNEGGKYYGYTF.

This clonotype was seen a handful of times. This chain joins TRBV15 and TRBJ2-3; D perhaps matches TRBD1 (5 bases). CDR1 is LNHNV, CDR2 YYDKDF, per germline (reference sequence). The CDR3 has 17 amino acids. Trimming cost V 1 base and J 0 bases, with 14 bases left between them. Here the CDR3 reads CATSRVGRVTSTDTQYF. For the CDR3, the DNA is TGTGCCACCAGCAGAGTTGGCAGGGTCACTAGCACAGATACGCAGTATTTT.

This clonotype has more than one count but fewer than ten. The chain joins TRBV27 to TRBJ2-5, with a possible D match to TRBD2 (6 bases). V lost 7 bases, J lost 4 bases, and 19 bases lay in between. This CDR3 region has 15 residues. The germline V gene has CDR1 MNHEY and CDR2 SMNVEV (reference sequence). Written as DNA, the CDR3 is TGTGCCAGCACCCCTCGGGGGTCTTCTTTAGAGACCCAGTACTTC. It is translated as CASTPRGSSLETQYF.

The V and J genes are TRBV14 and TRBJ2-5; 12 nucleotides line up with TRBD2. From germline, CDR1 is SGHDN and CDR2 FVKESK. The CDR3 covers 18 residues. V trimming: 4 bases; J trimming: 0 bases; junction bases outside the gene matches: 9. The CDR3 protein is CASSPTGLAGRYQETQYF. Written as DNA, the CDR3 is TGTGCCAGCAGCCCCACCGGACTAGCGGGGAGGTACCAAGAGACCCAGTACTTC. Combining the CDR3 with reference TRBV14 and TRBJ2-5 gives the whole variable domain EAGVTQFPSHSVIEKGQTVTLRCDPISGHDNLYWYRRVMGKEIKFLLHFVKESKQDESGMPNNRFLAERTGGTYSTLKVQPAELEDSGVYFCASSPTGLAGRYQETQYFGPGTRLLVL.

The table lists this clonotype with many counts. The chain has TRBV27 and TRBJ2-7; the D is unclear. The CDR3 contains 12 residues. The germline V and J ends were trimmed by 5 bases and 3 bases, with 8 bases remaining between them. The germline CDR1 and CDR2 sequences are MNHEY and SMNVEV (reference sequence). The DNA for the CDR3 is TGTGCCAGCAGTGGGCCCTACTACGAGCAGTACTTC. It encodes CASSGPYYEQYF.

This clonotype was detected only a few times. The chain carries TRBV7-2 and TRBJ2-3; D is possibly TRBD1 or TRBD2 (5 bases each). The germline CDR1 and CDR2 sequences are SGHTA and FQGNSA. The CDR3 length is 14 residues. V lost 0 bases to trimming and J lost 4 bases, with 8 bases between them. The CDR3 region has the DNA TGTGCCAGCAGCTTAGCCTTGGGGGCAGATACGCAGTATTTT. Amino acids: CASSLALGADTQYF.

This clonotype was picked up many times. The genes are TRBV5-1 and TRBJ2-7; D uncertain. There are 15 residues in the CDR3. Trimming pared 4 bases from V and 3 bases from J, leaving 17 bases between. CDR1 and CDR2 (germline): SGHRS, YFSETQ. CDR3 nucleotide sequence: TGCGCCAGCAGCCCATCGCACAATAACCACTACGAGCAGTACGTC. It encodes CASSPSHNNHYEQYV.

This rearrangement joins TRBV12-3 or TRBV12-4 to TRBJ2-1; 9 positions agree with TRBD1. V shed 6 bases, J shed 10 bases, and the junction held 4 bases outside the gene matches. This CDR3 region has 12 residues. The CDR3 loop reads CASRIQGAEQFF. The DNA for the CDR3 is TGTGCCAGCAGGATACAGGGGGCAGAGCAGTTCTTC.

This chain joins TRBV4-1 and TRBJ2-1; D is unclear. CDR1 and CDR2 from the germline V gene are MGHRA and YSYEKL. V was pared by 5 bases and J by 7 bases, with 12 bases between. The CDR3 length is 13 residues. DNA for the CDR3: TGCGCCAGCAGCAATCTTCCACCGAATGAGCAGTTCTTC. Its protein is CASSNLPPNEQFF.

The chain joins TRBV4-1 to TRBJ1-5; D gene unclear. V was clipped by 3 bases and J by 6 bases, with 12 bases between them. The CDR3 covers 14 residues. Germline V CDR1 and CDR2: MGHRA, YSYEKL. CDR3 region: CASSQSRVGQPQHF. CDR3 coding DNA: TGCGCCAGCAGCCAGTCTAGGGTGGGTCAGCCCCAGCATTTT.

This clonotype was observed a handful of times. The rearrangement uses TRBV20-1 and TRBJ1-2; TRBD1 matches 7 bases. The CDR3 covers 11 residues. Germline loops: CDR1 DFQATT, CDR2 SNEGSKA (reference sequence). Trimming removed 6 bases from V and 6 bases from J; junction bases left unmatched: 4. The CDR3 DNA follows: TGCAGTGCGCCGACAGGGAATGGCTACACCTTC. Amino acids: CSAPTGNGYTF.

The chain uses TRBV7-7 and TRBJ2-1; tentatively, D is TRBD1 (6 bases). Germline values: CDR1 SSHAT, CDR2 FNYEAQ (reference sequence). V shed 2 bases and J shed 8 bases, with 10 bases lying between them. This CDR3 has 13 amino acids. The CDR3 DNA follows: TGTGCCAGCAGCTTATTTCCAGGGGATGAGCAGTTCTTC. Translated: CASSLFPGDEQFF.

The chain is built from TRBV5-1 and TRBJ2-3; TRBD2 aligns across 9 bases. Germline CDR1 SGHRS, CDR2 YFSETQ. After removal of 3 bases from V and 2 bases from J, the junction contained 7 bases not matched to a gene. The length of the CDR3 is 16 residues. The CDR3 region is CASSSSRGGSTDTQYF. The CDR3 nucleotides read TGCGCCAGCAGCTCCTCGCGGGGGGGCTCCACAGATACGCAGTATTTT.

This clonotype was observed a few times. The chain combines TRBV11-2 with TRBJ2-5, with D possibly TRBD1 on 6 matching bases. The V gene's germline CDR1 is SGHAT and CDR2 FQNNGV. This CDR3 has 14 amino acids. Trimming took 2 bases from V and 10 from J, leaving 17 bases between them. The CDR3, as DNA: TGTGCCAGCAGCTTAACCCGGAACCGGGACAACCAGTACTTC. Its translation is CASSLTRNRDNQYF. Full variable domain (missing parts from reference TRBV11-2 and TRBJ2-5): EAGVAQSPRYKIIEKRQSVAFWCNPISGHATLYWYQQILGQGPKLLIQFQNNGVVDDSQLPKDRFSAERLKGVDSTLKIQPAKLEDSAVYLCASSLTRNRDNQYFGPGTRLLVL.

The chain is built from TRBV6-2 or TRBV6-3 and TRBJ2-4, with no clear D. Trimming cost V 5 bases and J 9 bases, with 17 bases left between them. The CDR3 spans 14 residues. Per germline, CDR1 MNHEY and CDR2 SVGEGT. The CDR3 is CASSTPRGLFIQYF. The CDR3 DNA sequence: TGTGCCAGCAGTACCCCTAGAGGTCTGTTCATTCAGTACTTC.

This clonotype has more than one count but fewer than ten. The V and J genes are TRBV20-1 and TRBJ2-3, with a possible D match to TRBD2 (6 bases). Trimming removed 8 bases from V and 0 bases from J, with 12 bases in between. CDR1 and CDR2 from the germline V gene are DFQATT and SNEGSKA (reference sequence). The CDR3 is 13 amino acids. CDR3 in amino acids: CSLRRDSTDTQYF. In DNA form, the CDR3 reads TGCAGTCTCCGGCGGGACAGCACAGATACGCAGTATTTT.